The source of this T cell receptor (beta chain) is a study of regulatory T cells in long-lasting Graves disease. Broader study findings: Repertoires from persistent disease leaned toward TRBV28, TRBJ1-2 and TRBJ2-5.

Germline-derived CDR1 and CDR2 are MNHNS and SASEGT. V was pared by 6 bases and J by 3 bases, with 7 bases of the junction left unmatched. The CDR3 sequence is 15 residues long. Time point in this sample: newly diagnosed GD, antithyroid drugs for less than 3 months. PBMC-extracted RNA yielded the TCR library. According to the study, TCR beta libraries were built with iRepertoire HTBI primers and CDR3-region Arm-PCR. TCRdb independently ran MiXCR on the multiplex PCR reads; one entry per CDR3 protein. The sample consists of over 450,000 distinct CDR3 sequences, 12% of them appearing once. This clonotype turned up a few times. Its specificity is unknown. These data were likewise used in another study, on T cells in Graves' hyperthyroidism and ophthalmopathy. Turning to that study: Primed by the HTBI set, a first-round RT-PCR was run on the TCR CDR3. Ophthalmopathy was told apart from stable hyperthyroidism by a 13 V-J model.

The sequences come from peripheral blood mononuclear cells (PBMCs), collected at new diagnosis, from a patient treated with antithyroid drugs. The chain carries TRBV6-1 and TRBJ1-2; 10 bases match TRBD1. This TCR was sampled from a young woman with Graves disease. As DNA, the CDR3 is TGTGCCAGCAGAAAAGGACAGGGGGTTTACTATGGCTACACCTTC. This encodes CASRKGQGVYYGYTF.